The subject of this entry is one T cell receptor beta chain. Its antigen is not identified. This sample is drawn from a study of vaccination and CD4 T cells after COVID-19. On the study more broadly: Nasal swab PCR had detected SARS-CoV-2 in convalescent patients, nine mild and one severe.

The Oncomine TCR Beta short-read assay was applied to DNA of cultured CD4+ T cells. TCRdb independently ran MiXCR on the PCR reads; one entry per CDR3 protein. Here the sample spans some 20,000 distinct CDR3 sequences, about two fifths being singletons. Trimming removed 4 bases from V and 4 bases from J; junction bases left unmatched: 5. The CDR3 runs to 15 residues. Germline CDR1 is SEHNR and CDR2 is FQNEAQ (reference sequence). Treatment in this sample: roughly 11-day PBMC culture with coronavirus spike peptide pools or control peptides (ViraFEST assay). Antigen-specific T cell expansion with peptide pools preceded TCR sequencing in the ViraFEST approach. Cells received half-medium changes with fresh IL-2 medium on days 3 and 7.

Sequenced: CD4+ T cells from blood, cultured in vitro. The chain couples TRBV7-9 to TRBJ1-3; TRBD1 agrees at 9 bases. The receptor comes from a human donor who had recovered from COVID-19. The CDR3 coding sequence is TGTGCCAGCAGCTCGTCGACAGGGGGAGGAAACACCATATATTTT. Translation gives CASSSSTGGGNTIYF.